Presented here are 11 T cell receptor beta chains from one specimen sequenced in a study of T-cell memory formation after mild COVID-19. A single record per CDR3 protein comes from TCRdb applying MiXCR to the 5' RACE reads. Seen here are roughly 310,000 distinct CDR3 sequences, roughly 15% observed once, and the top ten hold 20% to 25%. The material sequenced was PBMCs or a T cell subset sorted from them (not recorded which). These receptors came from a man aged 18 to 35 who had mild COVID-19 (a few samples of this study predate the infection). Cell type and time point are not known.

CDR3 sequence reads: CASSPETSENAFF. DNA for the CDR3: TGTGCCAGCAGCCCGGAGACCTCTGAGAATGCTTTCTTT. The rearrangement joins TRBV13 to TRBJ1-1; D not certain. V was trimmed by 5 bases and J by 11 bases, leaving 18 bases between them. The CDR3 is 13 amino acids. Germline V lookup: CDR1 PRHDT, CDR2 FYEKMQ (reference sequence).

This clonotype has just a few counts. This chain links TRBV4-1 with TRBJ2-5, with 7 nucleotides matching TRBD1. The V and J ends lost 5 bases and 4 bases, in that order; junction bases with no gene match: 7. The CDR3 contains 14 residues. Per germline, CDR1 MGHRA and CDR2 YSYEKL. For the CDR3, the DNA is TGCGCCAGCAGCTACCCGACAGGGCCAGAGACCCAGTACTTC. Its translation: CASSYPTGPETQYF.

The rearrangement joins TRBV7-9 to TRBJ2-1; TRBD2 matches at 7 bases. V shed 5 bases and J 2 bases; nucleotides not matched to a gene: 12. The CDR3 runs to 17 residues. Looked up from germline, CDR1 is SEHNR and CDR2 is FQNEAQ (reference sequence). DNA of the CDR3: TGTGCCAGCAGCCCTGATATAGGACTAGAGACCTACAATGAGCAGTTCTTC. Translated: CASSPDIGLETYNEQFF.

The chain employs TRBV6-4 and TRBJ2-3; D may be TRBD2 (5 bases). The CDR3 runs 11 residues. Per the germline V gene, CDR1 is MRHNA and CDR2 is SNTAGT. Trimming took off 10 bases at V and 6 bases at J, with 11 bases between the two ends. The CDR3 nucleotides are TGTGCCACCCGGGAAGCGGATACGCAGTATTTT. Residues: CATREADTQYF.

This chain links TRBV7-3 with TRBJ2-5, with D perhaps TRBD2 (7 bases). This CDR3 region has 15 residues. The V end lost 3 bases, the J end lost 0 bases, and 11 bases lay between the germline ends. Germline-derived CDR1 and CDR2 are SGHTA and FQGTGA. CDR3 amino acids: CASSLGGANQETQYF. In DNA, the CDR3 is TGTGCCAGCAGCTTGGGGGGGGCCAACCAAGAGACCCAGTACTTC.

The CDR3: CASSRLGQGRFEAFF. The CDR3 region has the DNA TGTGCCAGCAGCCGGCTCGGGCAGGGGAGGTTTGAAGCTTTCTTT. J is TRBJ1-1 and V is TRBV5-4, with D tentatively TRBD1 (6 bases). Germline CDR1 and CDR2: SGHNT and YYREEE (reference sequence). The CDR3 runs 15 residues. Between the trimmed V and J ends, which lost 4 bases and 7 bases, there was a span of 20 bases.

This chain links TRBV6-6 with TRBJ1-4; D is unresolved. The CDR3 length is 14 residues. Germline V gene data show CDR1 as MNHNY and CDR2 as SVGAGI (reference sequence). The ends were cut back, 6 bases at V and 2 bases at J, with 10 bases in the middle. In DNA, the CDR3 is TGTGCCAGCAGGTACAGAAGTACTAATGAAAAACTGTTTTTT. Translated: CASRYRSTNEKLFF.

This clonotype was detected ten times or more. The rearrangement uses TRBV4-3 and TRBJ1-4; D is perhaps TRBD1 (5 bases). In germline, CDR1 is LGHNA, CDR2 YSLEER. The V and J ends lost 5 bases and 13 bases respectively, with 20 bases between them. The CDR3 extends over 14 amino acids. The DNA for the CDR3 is TGCGCCAGCAGCTCGGAAACAGGCCGACGGGGACTGTTTTTT. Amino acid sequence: CASSSETGRRGLFF.

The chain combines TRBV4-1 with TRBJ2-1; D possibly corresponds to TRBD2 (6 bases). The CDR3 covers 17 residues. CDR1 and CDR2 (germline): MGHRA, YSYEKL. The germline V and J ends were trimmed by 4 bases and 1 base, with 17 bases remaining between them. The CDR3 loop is CASSPNLAGLSYNEQFF. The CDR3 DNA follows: TGCGCCAGCAGCCCGAATCTGGCGGGGCTTTCCTACAATGAGCAGTTCTTC.

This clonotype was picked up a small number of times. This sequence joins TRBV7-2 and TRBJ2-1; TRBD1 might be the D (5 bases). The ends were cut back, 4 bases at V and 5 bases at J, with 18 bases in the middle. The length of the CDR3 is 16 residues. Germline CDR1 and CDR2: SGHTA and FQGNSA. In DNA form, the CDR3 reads TGTGCCAGCAGCTCCCAGGGTGAGAGGTTCCACAATGAGCAGTTCTTC. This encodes CASSSQGERFHNEQFF.

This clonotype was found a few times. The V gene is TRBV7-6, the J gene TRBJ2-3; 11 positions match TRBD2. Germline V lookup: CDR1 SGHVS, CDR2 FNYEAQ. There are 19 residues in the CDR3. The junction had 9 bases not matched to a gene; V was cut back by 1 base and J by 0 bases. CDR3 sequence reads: CASSLEASSGGRSTDTQYF. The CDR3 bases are TGTGCCAGCAGCTTAGAAGCGTCTAGCGGGGGGCGCAGCACAGATACGCAGTATTTT.